The rows below give T cell receptor beta chains drawn from one sample of a study of beta chain features in type 1 diabetes. TCRdb's copy holds only in-frame clones and misses some; the assay was immunoSEQ multiplex PCR. The profile shows around 400,000 clones, roughly 16% of them singletons. Sequencing was carried out using naive CD4+ T cells from blood. These receptors came from a woman aged 18-29 years in good health. The conserved cysteine and the conserved F or W are not part of the CDR3 here. Size is stated for part of the rows, as once, few or many counts, or as a class when the clone is expanded.

TRBJ2-3,NA,TRBV30,AWSIWRGEANTQY
TRBJ2-1,few,TRBV30,AWSRGQGAHNEQF
TRBJ1-5,NA,TRBV28,ASRPTGAYQPQH
TRBJ2-2,NA,TRBV9,ASSDQGLADGELF
TRBJ1-5,few,TRBV4-1,ASSPPGLGNQPQH
TRBJ2-5,few,TRBV7-8,ASSAQGGLRAQY
TRBJ2-2,NA,TRBV30,AWSYTGTGGTGELF
TRBJ2-5,NA,TRBV7-9,ASSGRDRAKETQY
TRBJ1-2,few,TRBV7-9,ASSSAGQGRGGYT
TRBJ1-1,few,TRBV5-1,ASSLGAMNTEAF
TRBJ2-7,NA,TRBV19,ASSPRTGSNYEQY
TRBJ2-2,NA,TRBV29-1,SVARLAGDTGELF
TRBJ2-7,NA,TRBV5-1,ASSFVTGGSYEQY
TRBJ2-3,NA,TRBV11-2,ASSLVAGGTDTQY
TRBJ2-6,few,TRBV25-1,ATLGGLLSGANVLT
TRBJ2-3,NA,TRBV9,ASSASSGLAGDTQY
TRBJ2-1,few,TRBV29-1,SVVGGNSYNEQF
TRBJ2-7,few,TRBV7-9,ASSLAGVDEQY
TRBJ2-7,few,TRBV4-2,ASSQSNRDLRYEQY
TRBJ1-5,NA,TRBV5-6,ASSLEGLNQPQH
TRBJ2-2,NA,TRBV29-1,SVEMGSGKKTGELF
TRBJ2-7,NA,TRBV5-6,ASSSPGYEQY
TRBJ2-7,NA,TRBV30,AWSVRGSGRSWEQY
TRBJ2-5,NA,TRBV28,ASSSGQGSPGTQY
TRBJ2-2,NA,TRBV5-4,ASSFISGMNTGELF
TRBJ2-3,few,TRBV7-9,ASSPWGGAAPSSTDTQY
TRBJ1-3,NA,TRBV30,AWKTGLYTIY
TRBJ2-6,few,TRBV9,ASSFNRAGSSGANVLT
TRBJ2-7,few,TRBV28,ASSSTNYYEQY
TRBJ2-3,few,TRBV10-3,AISEYGLATDTQY
TRBJ1-2,NA,TRBV5-4,ASRLTGANYGYT
NA,NA,TRBV30,AWSAGGSYEQY
TRBJ1-5,few,TRBV2,ASSQTENQPQH
TRBJ1-2,NA,TRBV5-4,ASRRTGGSGGYT
TRBJ2-7,few,TRBV7-9,ASSLIQYEQY
TRBJ1-2,NA,TRBV7-8,ASSLGPRGFDYGYT
TRBJ2-5,NA,TRBV5-5,ASSRGTGDGETQY
TRBJ1-1,NA,TRBV27,ASSWDRWNTEAF
TRBJ2-7,few,TRBV6-5,AVGTGTYEQY
TRBJ2-1,NA,TRBV4-2,ASSQAQGAGGKNEQF
TRBJ2-6,few,TRBV28,ASSRQLSGANVLT
TRBJ2-5,few,TRBV4-3,ASSQEGLAGWGHQETQY
TRBJ1-4,NA,TRBV9,ASGREATNEKLF
TRBJ2-4,few,TRBV29-1,SVASAKNIQY
TRBJ2-7,few,TRBV27,ASSLSTGTHYEQY
TRBJ1-2,NA,TRBV30,AWSVWSEGGSRYGYT
TRBJ2-7,NA,TRBV28,ASNQGGEGDYEQY
TRBJ1-1,NA,TRBV30,AWSLTGKNTEAF
TRBJ2-7,NA,TRBV27,ASSRLAGLEQY
TRBJ1-4,few,TRBV30,AWTQGAGGEKLF
TRBJ2-3,few,TRBV27,ASSLFKNGLAGGKSTDTQY
TRBJ1-1,NA,TRBV30,AWRRLNTEAF
TRBJ2-1,NA,TRBV28,ASSLAPGQGFSEQF
TRBJ2-6,many,TRBV4-3,ASSQSSGANVLT
TRBJ2-1,NA,TRBV20-1,SARFFDEQF
TRBJ2-2,few,TRBV5-6,ASSLSVGPNTGELF
TRBJ2-3,NA,TRBV5-4,ASSSNNGQGGFGTDTQY